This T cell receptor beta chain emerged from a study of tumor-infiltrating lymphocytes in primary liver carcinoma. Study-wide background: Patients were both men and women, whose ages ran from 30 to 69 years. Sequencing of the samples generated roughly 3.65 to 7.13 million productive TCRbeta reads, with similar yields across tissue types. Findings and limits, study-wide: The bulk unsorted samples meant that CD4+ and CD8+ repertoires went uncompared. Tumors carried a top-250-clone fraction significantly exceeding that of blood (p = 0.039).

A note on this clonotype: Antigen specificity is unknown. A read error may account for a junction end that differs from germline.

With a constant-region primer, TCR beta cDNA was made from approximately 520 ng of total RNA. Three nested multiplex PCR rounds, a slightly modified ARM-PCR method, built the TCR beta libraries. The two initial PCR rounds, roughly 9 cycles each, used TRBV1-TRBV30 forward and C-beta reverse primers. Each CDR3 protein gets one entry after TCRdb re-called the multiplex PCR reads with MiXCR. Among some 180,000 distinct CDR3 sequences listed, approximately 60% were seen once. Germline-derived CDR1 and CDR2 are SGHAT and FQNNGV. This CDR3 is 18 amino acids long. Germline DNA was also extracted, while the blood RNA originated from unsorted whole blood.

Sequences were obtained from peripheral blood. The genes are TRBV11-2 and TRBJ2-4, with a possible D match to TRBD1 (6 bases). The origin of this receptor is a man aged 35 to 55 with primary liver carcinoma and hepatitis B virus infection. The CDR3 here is CASSDQRTVSLSKNIPYF. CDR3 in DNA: TGTGCCAGCAGCGACCAAAGGACAGTTAGCTTATCCAAAAACATTCCGTACTTC.